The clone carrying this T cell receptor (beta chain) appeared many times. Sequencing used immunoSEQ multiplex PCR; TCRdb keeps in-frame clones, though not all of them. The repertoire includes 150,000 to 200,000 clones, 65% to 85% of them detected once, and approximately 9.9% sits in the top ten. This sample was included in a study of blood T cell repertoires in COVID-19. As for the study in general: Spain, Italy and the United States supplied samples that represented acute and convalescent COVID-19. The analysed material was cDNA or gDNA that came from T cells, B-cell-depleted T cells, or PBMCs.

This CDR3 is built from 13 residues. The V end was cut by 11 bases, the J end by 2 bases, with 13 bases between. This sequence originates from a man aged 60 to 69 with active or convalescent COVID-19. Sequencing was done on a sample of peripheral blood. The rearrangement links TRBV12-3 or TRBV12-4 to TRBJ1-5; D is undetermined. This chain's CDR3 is CASRKRGNQPQHF. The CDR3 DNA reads TGTGCCTCCCGCAAAAGAGGCAATCAGCCCCAGCATTTT.